The 21 T cell receptor beta chains given below trace back to one sample, sequenced in a study of response to subunit inactivated influenza vaccine. TCRdb re-called the RT-PCR reads through MiXCR, storing one row per CDR3 protein. The sample has about 800,000 distinct CDR3 sequences, less than 25% seen once. The sequencing here drew on PBMCs from blood, taken around 5 days after vaccination. These TCRs come from a man aged 50 or older who received an inactivated influenza vaccine.

This clonotype was observed many times. The chain recombines TRBV5-1 with TRBJ2-3; D assignment may be TRBD1 or TRBD2 (6 bases each). This CDR3 contains 15 residues. V lost 4 bases to trimming and J lost 5 bases, with 17 bases between them. From germline, CDR1 is SGHRS and CDR2 YFSETQ. The DNA of the CDR3 is TGCGCCAGCAGCGAGGGGGGTGCCGGTGGAGATACGCAGTATTTT. Protein product: CASSEGGAGGDTQYF.

This chain uses TRBV4-2 with TRBJ2-7, with 7 bases lining up with TRBD1. Germline CDR1 is LGHNA and CDR2 is YNFKEQ. The CDR3 has 14 amino acids. V was pared by 2 bases and J by 3 bases, with 4 bases of the junction left unmatched. The CDR3 DNA reads as TGTGCCAGCAGCCAACCGGGACAGAACTACGAGCAGTACTTC. Protein: CASSQPGQNYEQYF.

The chain joins TRBV7-9 to TRBJ2-7, with D perhaps assigned TRBD1 or TRBD2 (5 bases each). Germline V gene data show CDR1 as SEHNR and CDR2 as FQNEAQ (reference sequence). The CDR3 is 15 residues long. With 1 base removed from V and 1 base from J, the gap between germline ends came to 11 bases. Here the CDR3 reads CASSLDWDGSYEQYF. Written as DNA, the CDR3 is TGTGCCAGCAGCTTAGATTGGGACGGTTCCTACGAGCAGTACTTC.

This CDR3 is CASSFWPNEQFF. DNA of the CDR3: TGTGCCAGCAGCTTCTGGCCCAATGAGCAGTTCTTC. This chain uses TRBV7-9 with TRBJ2-1; unclear D gene. The ends were cut back, 3 bases at V and 6 bases at J, with 6 bases in the middle. CDR1 is SEHNR and CDR2 is FQNEAQ in the germline V gene (reference sequence). The CDR3 runs to 12 residues.

In this sample, this clonotype turned up many times. This chain joins TRBV29-1 and TRBJ2-7; D not certain. Germline V gene sequence: CDR1 SQVTM, CDR2 ANQGSEA. The V end was cut by 4 bases, the J end by 0 bases, with 13 bases between. The CDR3 is made up of 14 amino acids. The CDR3: CSVVEKTISYEQYF. In nucleotides, the CDR3 is TGCAGCGTTGTGGAAAAAACAATCTCCTACGAGCAGTACTTC.

This chain uses TRBV20-1 with TRBJ1-5, with 7 bases identical to TRBD1. J was trimmed by 6 bases and V by 4 bases; bases with no gene match: 9. This CDR3 has 14 residues. Germline lookup yields CDR1 DFQATT and CDR2 SNEGSKA (reference sequence). The CDR3 protein is CSAKGTAGSQPQHF. The CDR3 DNA reads TGCAGTGCTAAAGGGACAGCGGGCAGTCAGCCCCAGCATTTT.

This clonotype was recorded a few times. The V call is TRBV5-1, the J call TRBJ1-1; D possibly corresponds to TRBD1 (5 bases). Trimming took 0 bases from V and 2 from J, leaving 14 bases between them. Germline CDR1 is SGHRS and CDR2 is YFSETQ. The CDR3 is 16 residues long. The CDR3 coding sequence is TGCGCCAGCAGCTTGGCCCGGGACGCGGTCAACACTGAAGCTTTCTTT. Translating gives CASSLARDAVNTEAFF.

This chain connects TRBV7-9 to TRBJ1-1; no definite D call. The germline V and J ends were trimmed by 3 bases and 1 base, with 6 bases remaining between them. This CDR3 contains 13 residues. Germline V gene lookup returns CDR1 SEHNR and CDR2 FQNEAQ (reference sequence). CDR3 region: CASSFSPNTEAFF. In DNA, the CDR3 is TGTGCCAGCAGCTTTTCCCCGAACACTGAAGCTTTCTTT. The variable domain in full, completed from reference TRBV7-9 and TRBJ1-1, reads DTGVSQNPRHKITKRGQNVTFRCDPISEHNRLYWYRQTLGQGPEFLTYFQNEAQLEKSRLLSDRFSAERPKGSFSTLEIQRTEQGDSAMYLCASSFSPNTEAFFGQGTRLTVV.

This clonotype was observed a handful of times. The chain combines TRBV20-1 with TRBJ1-4; D gene uncertain. There are 19 residues in the CDR3. Germline CDR1 and CDR2: DFQATT and SNEGSKA (reference sequence). Trimming removed 1 base at V and 0 bases at J, with 21 bases between. The CDR3 nucleotides read TGCAGTGCTAGAGGTCGGGGAGGGCCCGATTCCACAACTAATGAAAAACTGTTTTTT. Translated: CSARGRGGPDSTTNEKLFF.

This clonotype turned up a few times. The chain combines TRBV6-6 with TRBJ2-7; no clear D. The germline CDR1 and CDR2 sequences are MNHNY and SVGAGI (reference sequence). This CDR3 spans 13 amino acids. Deletions cut 7 bases from V and 0 bases from J, with 10 bases between. CDR3 protein: CASTQGLSYEQYF. The CDR3 region has the DNA TGTGCCAGCACCCAAGGGCTCTCCTACGAGCAGTACTTC.

This clonotype was counted a few times. At one end, the junction sequence differs from germline, possibly due to a read error. This chain joins TRBV7-7 and TRBJ2-2, with 7 bases fitting TRBD1. The CDR3 consists of 16 residues. The V gene's germline CDR1 is SSHAT and CDR2 FNYEAQ (reference sequence). CDR3 sequence reads: CASRSLGGDFTGELFF. In nucleotides, the CDR3 is TGTGCTAGCAGAAGTTTAGGGGGCGATTTTACCGGGGAGCTGTTTTTT.

This clonotype was seen a few times. The chain combines TRBV4-1 with TRBJ2-7; D gene ambiguous. The CDR3 length is 13 residues. V was trimmed by 1 base and J by 5 bases, leaving 9 bases between them. The germline gives CDR1 MGHRA, CDR2 YSYEKL. CDR3 region: CASSQALRHEQYF. The CDR3 bases are TGCGCCAGCAGCCAAGCTCTTCGGCACGAGCAGTACTTC.

This clonotype has more than one count but fewer than ten. The genes are TRBV12-3 or TRBV12-4 and TRBJ1-2, with TRBD1 matching over 7 bases. The CDR3 has 16 residues. V dropped 1 base and J dropped 4; count of bases not matched to a gene: 9. The CDR3 DNA reads TGTGCCAGCAGTTTAGGGGACAGCAAGTACCGCTATGGCTACACCTTC. Translating gives CASSLGDSKYRYGYTF.

In this sample, this clonotype turned up a few times. This sequence joins TRBV29-1 and TRBJ1-1; D is uncertain. CDR3 length: 13 residues. Germline lookup yields CDR1 SQVTM and CDR2 ANQGSEA. Trimming took off 6 bases at V and 1 base at J, with 12 bases between the two ends. The CDR3 loop is CSVNGGRNTEAFF. The CDR3 DNA is TGCAGCGTCAACGGAGGCCGGAACACTGAAGCTTTCTTT.

This clonotype was counted once. The V gene is TRBV19, the J gene TRBJ2-1, with 10 bases fitting TRBD2. The CDR3 totals 18 residues. Unmatched junction bases numbered 11, after V lost 4 bases and J lost 2 bases. CDR1 is LNHDA, CDR2 SQIVND, per germline (reference sequence). CDR3 sequence (DNA): TGTGCCAGTAGTACACTCAAAGGACTAGCGGTGACCTACAATGAGCAGTTCTTC. It codes for CASSTLKGLAVTYNEQFF.

The chain employs TRBV6-1 and TRBJ1-2; D call uncertain. Germline CDR1 MNHNS, CDR2 SASEGT. The V and J ends lost 3 bases and 2 bases respectively, with 4 bases between them. The CDR3 has 12 amino acids. The CDR3 bases are TGTGCCAGCAGTGATTGGAACTATGGCTACACCTTC. Its protein is CASSDWNYGYTF.

This chain links TRBV6-2 or TRBV6-3 with TRBJ2-7; TRBD1 matches at 9 bases. Germline V gene data show CDR1 as MNHEY and CDR2 as SVGEGT. V shed 5 bases and J 6 bases; nucleotides not matched to a gene: 5. The CDR3 runs 13 residues. In DNA, the CDR3 is TGTGCCAGCAGTCCAAACAGGGGGCTCGAGCAGTACTTC. Translating gives CASSPNRGLEQYF.

The chain uses TRBV7-9 and TRBJ2-2; possibly TRBD2 for D (6 bases). The germline V gene encodes CDR1 SEHNR and CDR2 FQNEAQ (reference sequence). This CDR3 is built from 14 residues. V was shortened by 6 bases and J by 2 bases, with 10 bases between the two germline ends. The CDR3 DNA follows: TGTGCCAGCAGTCGGGGGATTAACACCGGGGAGCTGTTTTTT. Amino acids: CASSRGINTGELFF.

The sample holds a few counts of this clonotype. This chain connects TRBV6-4 to TRBJ2-1; D gene ambiguous. CDR3 length: 15 amino acids. Germline assignment: CDR1 MRHNA and CDR2 SNTAGT. The CDR3 spells CALFSSFDGVNEQFF. CDR3 DNA sequence: TGTGCGTTATTCTCCTCTTTCGATGGGGTCAATGAGCAGTTCTTC.

The chain links TRBV12-3 or TRBV12-4 to TRBJ1-1, with D possibly TRBD1 on 5 matching bases. The ends were cut back, 6 bases at V and 3 bases at J, with 11 bases in the middle. The CDR3 has 13 amino acids. The CDR3, as DNA: TGTGCCAGCAGCGGGGGGTGGGACACTGAAGCTTTCTTT. It codes for CASSGGWDTEAFF.

This clonotype was seen more than once but under ten times. The genes are TRBV12-3 or TRBV12-4 and TRBJ1-1; D ambiguous. There are 12 residues in the CDR3. V lost 3 bases to trimming and J lost 11 bases, with 13 bases between them. The CDR3 spells CASSFGGVKAFF. DNA of the CDR3: TGTGCCAGCAGTTTCGGCGGGGTGAAGGCTTTCTTT.